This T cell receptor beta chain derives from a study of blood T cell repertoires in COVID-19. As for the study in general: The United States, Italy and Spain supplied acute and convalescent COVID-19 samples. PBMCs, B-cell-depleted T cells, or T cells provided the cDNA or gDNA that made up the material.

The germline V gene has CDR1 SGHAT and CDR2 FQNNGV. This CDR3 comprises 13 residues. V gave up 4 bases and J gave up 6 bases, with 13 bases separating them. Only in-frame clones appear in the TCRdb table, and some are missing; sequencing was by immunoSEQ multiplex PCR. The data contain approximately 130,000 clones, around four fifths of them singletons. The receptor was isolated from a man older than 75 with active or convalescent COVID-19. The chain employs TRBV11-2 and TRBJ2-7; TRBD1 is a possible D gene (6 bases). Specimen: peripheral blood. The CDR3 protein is CASSSAQGSEQYF. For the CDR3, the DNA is TGTGCCAGCAGCTCTGCACAGGGTAGCGAGCAGTACTTC.